The 12 T cell receptor beta chains below all came from one sample that was sequenced in a study of monozygotic twins with inflammatory bowel disease. TCRdb reprocessed the 5' RACE reads; each CDR3 protein has one entry and no DNA is given. The sample holds about 210,000 distinct CDR3 sequences. The sample consisted of blood. The receptors shown here come from a human donor with ulcerative colitis or Crohn's disease, or a healthy co-twin of an affected twin (not recorded which).

The chain combines TRBV7-2 with TRBJ2-3. The germline gives CDR1 SGHTA, CDR2 FQGNSA. CDR3 length equals 13 residues. This chain's CDR3 is CASSSYTTDTQYF.

The chain joins TRBV6-5 to TRBJ1-5. Germline V gives CDR1 MNHEY, CDR2 SVGAGI. The CDR3 consists of 13 residues. This CDR3 is CASSYATNQPQHF.

The rearrangement uses TRBV5-1 and TRBJ2-7; TCRdb's D call, TRBD1, is unchecked because there is no DNA. This CDR3 contains 14 residues. Germline V gene sequence: CDR1 SGHRS, CDR2 YFSETQ. The CDR3 reads CASSRGANTYEQYF.

The gene calls are TRBV10-2 and TRBJ2-2; without DNA, the TCRdb call of TRBD2 cannot be checked. The CDR3 is made up of 15 amino acids. The germline V gene encodes CDR1 WSHSY and CDR2 SAAADI. CDR3 amino acids: CASSVDRGDLRELFF.

This chain joins TRBV6-5 and TRBJ1-5. This CDR3 has 13 amino acids. The V gene's germline CDR1 is MNHEY and CDR2 SVGAGI. The chain's CDR3 is CASSYSTNQPQHF.

The CDR3 sequence is CASSRLTDGNTIYF. The chain recombines TRBV3-1 with TRBJ1-3; the D call from TCRdb, TRBD1, cannot be confirmed without DNA. This CDR3 has 14 amino acids. Per germline, CDR1 LGHDT and CDR2 YNNKEL (reference sequence).

The V call is TRBV6-5, the J call TRBJ1-1. This CDR3 comprises 13 residues. CDR1 MNHEY and CDR2 SVGAGI come from the germline V gene. CDR3 amino acids: CASSYSGDGATFF.

The chain couples TRBV11-3 to TRBJ2-5. This CDR3 spans 13 amino acids. The germline CDR1 and CDR2 sequences are SGHNT and YENEEA. CDR3 residues: CASSSGDKETQYF.

The chain recombines TRBV6-4 with TRBJ1-5. Per the germline V gene, CDR1 is MRHNA and CDR2 is SNTAGT. The CDR3 consists of 13 residues. The CDR3: CASSESSNQPQHF.

The genes are TRBV9 and TRBJ2-7; TCRdb lists TRBD2, though no DNA is available to test this call. The CDR3 covers 15 residues. The germline CDR1 and CDR2 sequences are SGDLS and YYNGEE. This chain's CDR3 is CASSFAPEALAEQYF.

V usage is TRBV6-6 and J usage is TRBJ1-5; TCRdb designates TRBD1, a call that cannot be tested without DNA. The CDR3 runs 14 residues. From germline, CDR1 is MNHNY and CDR2 SVGAGI (reference sequence). The CDR3 is CASSLQGADQPQHF.

The rearrangement joins TRBV18 to TRBJ1-1. Germline CDR1 KGHSH, CDR2 LQKENI. The CDR3 is 13 residues long. The CDR3 protein is CASSRGLNTEAFF.